The 10 T cell receptor beta chains below come from one sample, sequenced in a study of breast tumors, draining lymph nodes, adjacent tissues. Samples came from axillary lymph nodes draining the breast cancer. MiXCR, applied by TCRdb to the multiplex PCR reads, yields one record per CDR3 protein. The sample comprises under 250,000 distinct CDR3 sequences, approximately 31% of which are singletons, and roughly 1.5% rests with the top ten. Sequencing used axillary lymph node tissue. The receptors derive from a female donor with breast cancer. Some clones in this sample may be carry-over from other donors' samples.

This clonotype appeared many times. The chain employs TRBV11-2 and TRBJ2-5; TRBD2 matches 7 bases. There are 16 residues in the CDR3. V lost 1 base and J lost 1; bases outside the gene matches: 6. Germline values: CDR1 SGHAT, CDR2 FQNNGV. The DNA of the CDR3 is TGTGCCAGCAGCTTAGGTGAAGCGGGGCCCCAAGAGACCCAGTACTTC. Its protein product is CASSLGEAGPQETQYF.

The V and J genes are TRBV27 and TRBJ1-1; D unclear. CDR3 length: 13 amino acids. The V end lost 8 bases, the J end lost 1 base, and 11 bases lay between the germline ends. Germline loops: CDR1 MNHEY, CDR2 SMNVEV (reference sequence). CDR3 protein: CASFGNGNTEAFF. The CDR3 DNA reads TGTGCCAGCTTCGGAAACGGGAACACTGAAGCTTTCTTT.

The sample holds one count of this clonotype. This rearrangement joins TRBV10-3 to TRBJ1-6; D is ambiguous. The CDR3 totals 13 residues. The germline V gene has CDR1 ENHRY and CDR2 SYGVKD. V was clipped by 6 bases and J by 7 bases, with 10 bases between them. The CDR3 nucleotides are TGTGCCATCAGCCCAGGAGCCAATTCACCCCTCCACTTT. Its protein product is CAISPGANSPLHF.

This clonotype was seen ten or more times. The V gene is TRBV5-1, the J gene TRBJ2-7; D remains unclear. CDR3 length: 11 amino acids. Trimming cost V 0 bases and J 11 bases, with 9 bases left between them. Germline V gene lookup returns CDR1 SGHRS and CDR2 YFSETQ. The CDR3 DNA follows: TGCGCCAGCAGCTTGGGGGGAAGAGAGTACTTC. Translating it yields CASSLGGREYF.

This clonotype appeared many times. The CDR3 loop is CASSSRETQYF. The CDR3 nucleotides read TGTGCCAGCAGCTCCCGAGAGACCCAGTACTTC. The gene calls are TRBV7-8 and TRBJ2-5; D not certain. This CDR3 comprises 11 residues. Trimming removed 4 bases at V and 4 bases at J, with 4 bases between. The germline V gene has CDR1 SGHVS and CDR2 FQNEAQ.

This chain connects TRBV7-2 to TRBJ2-3, with TRBD2 matching 10 bases. Germline V gene lookup returns CDR1 SGHTA and CDR2 FQGNSA. The J segment lost 5 bases and the V segment lost 1 base, leaving 9 bases of the junction unmatched. This CDR3 has 17 amino acids. CDR3 DNA: TGTGCCAGCAGCTTAGTAGCGGTACTAGCGGGATTAGATACGCAGTATTTT. It yields the protein CASSLVAVLAGLDTQYF.

This clonotype came up many times. The genes are TRBV5-1 and TRBJ2-7; D is tentatively TRBD1 or TRBD2 (5 bases each). V lost 4 bases and J lost 3, with 14 bases in between. Looked up from germline, CDR1 is SGHRS and CDR2 is YFSETQ. The length of the CDR3 is 14 residues. The CDR3 here is CASSTGTAGYEQYF. The CDR3 nucleotides are TGCGCCAGCAGCACCGGGACGGCGGGCTACGAGCAGTACTTC.

Details on this clonotype: A much more abundant neighbour one base away suggests this may be a read error. V is TRBV20-1 and J is TRBJ2-7; TRBD1 aligns across 8 bases. The CDR3 is 13 residues long. CDR1 and CDR2 from the germline V gene are DFQATT and SNEGSKA (reference sequence). The CDR3 DNA reads as TGCAGTGTCGCGACAGGGGAGGCCTACGCGCAGTACTTC. As protein: CSVATGEAYAQYF.

This clonotype was recorded many times. The genes are TRBV6-1 and TRBJ2-3, with 9 nucleotides matching TRBD2. CDR3 length equals 16 residues. Germline CDR1 reads MNHNS; CDR2 reads SASEGT. After removal of 2 bases from V and 3 bases from J, the junction contained 6 bases not matched to a gene. This CDR3 reads CASSEQAGGRTDTQYF. The CDR3 region has the DNA TGTGCCAGCAGTGAACAGGCGGGAGGGCGGACAGATACGCAGTATTTT.

The genes are TRBV12-3 or TRBV12-4 and TRBJ2-3, with D perhaps TRBD2 (6 bases). The CDR3 loop spans 12 amino acids. V shed 5 bases and J shed 5 bases, with 8 bases lying between them. Written as DNA, the CDR3 is TGTGCCAGCAGTCAGGGAGGAGATACGCAGTATTTT. This gives the protein CASSQGGDTQYF.